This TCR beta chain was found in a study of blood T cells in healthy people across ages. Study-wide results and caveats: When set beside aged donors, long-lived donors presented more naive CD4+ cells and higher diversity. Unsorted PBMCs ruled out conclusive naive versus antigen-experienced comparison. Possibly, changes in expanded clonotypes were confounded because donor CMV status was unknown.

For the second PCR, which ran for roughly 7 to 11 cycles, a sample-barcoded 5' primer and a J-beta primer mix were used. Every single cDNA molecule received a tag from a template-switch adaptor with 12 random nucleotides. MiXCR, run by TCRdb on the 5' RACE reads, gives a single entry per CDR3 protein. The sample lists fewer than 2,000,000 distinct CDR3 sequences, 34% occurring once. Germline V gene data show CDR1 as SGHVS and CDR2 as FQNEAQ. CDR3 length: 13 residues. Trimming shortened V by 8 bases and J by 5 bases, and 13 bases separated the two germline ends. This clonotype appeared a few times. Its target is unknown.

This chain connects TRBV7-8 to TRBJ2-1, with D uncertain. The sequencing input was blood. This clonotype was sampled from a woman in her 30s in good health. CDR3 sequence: CASLLVGNNEQFF. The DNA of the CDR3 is TGTGCCAGCCTACTCGTAGGGAACAATGAGCAGTTCTTC.